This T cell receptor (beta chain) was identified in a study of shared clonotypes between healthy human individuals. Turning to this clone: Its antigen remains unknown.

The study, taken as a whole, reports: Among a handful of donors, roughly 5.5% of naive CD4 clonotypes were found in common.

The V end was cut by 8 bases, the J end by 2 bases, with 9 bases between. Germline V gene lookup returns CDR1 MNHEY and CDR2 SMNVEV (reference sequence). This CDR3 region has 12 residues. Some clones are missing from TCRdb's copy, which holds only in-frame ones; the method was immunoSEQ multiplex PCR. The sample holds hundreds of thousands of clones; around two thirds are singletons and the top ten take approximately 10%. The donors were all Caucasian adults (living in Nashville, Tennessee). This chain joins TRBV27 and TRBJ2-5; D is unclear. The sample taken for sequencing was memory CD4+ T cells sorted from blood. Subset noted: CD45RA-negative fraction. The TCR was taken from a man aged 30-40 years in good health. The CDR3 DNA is TGTGCCAGCGGATGGAGACAAGAGACCCAGTACTTC. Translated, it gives CASGWRQETQYF.